One and the same sample provided the 25 T cell receptor beta chains below, sequenced in a study of blood T cell repertoires in COVID-19. Some clones are missing from TCRdb's copy, which holds only in-frame ones; the method was immunoSEQ multiplex PCR. The sample lists roughly 68,000 clones, roughly 80% seen once, with 3% to 4.5% in the top ten. What was sequenced was PBMCs or T cells enriched from blood (not recorded which). These receptors were collected from a woman aged 40 to 50 with acute COVID-19.

The chain has TRBV11-2 and TRBJ2-7; TRBD1 matches 10 bases. From germline, CDR1 is SGHAT and CDR2 FQNNGV. Trimming at V came to 5 bases and at J to 0 bases, leaving 4 bases not matched to a gene. The CDR3 extends over 15 amino acids. In nucleotides, the CDR3 is TGTGCCAGCAGCAACGACAGGGGGCCCTCCTACGAGCAGTACTTC. Translation: CASSNDRGPSYEQYF.

V usage is TRBV7-8 and J usage is TRBJ2-7, with TRBD2 matching 15 bases. This CDR3 contains 18 residues. J gave up 4 bases and V 2 bases, and 9 bases lay outside the gene matches. CDR1 is SGHVS, CDR2 FQNEAQ, per germline. In nucleotides, the CDR3 is TGTGCCAGCAGCTTACGCCGGACTAGCGGGGGGGACGGGTACGAGCAGTACGTC. The encoded protein is CASSLRRTSGGDGYEQYV.

The rearrangement uses TRBV7-8 and TRBJ1-1, with D unresolved. The ends were cut back, 2 bases at V and 5 bases at J, with 9 bases in the middle. CDR3 length: 13 amino acids. CDR1 is SGHVS and CDR2 is FQNEAQ in the germline V gene. The CDR3 sequence: CASSLLGWTEAFF. CDR3 coding DNA: TGTGCCAGCAGCTTACTCGGGTGGACTGAAGCTTTCTTT.

The chain's CDR3 is CASSSGLAVDTDTQYF. Here the CDR3 DNA reads TGTGCCAGCAGTTCGGGACTAGCGGTGGACACAGATACGCAGTATTTT. The V gene is TRBV27, the J gene TRBJ2-3, with TRBD2 matching 11 bases. This CDR3 is 16 amino acids long. Germline CDR1 MNHEY, CDR2 SMNVEV (reference sequence). The J segment lost 2 bases and the V segment lost 4 bases, leaving 5 bases of the junction unmatched.

The gene calls are TRBV11-2 and TRBJ1-2; D is uncertain. Between the trimmed V and J ends, which lost 4 bases and 6 bases, there was a span of 15 bases. This CDR3 spans 14 amino acids. The germline V gene encodes CDR1 SGHAT and CDR2 FQNNGV. CDR3 coding DNA: TGTGCCAGCAGCTACAAGACGGAGCGGCATGGCTACACCTTC. The encoded protein is CASSYKTERHGYTF.

As DNA, the CDR3 is TGTGCCAGCAGCGGTAGCGGGAACACCTACGAGCAGTACTTC. It yields the protein CASSGSGNTYEQYF. V usage is TRBV9 and J usage is TRBJ2-7; TRBD2 matches at 8 bases. CDR1 and CDR2 from the germline V gene are SGDLS and YYNGEE. V dropped 3 bases and J dropped 2; count of bases not matched to a gene: 4. This CDR3 region has 14 residues.

The V gene is TRBV19, the J gene TRBJ2-1; 11 bases are a match to TRBD2. The CDR3 extends over 15 amino acids. Germline V gene sequence: CDR1 LNHDA, CDR2 SQIVND (reference sequence). After removal of 3 bases from V and 5 bases from J, the junction contained 3 bases not matched to a gene. The chain's CDR3 is CASSMGTSGHNEQFF. Here the CDR3 DNA reads TGTGCCAGTAGTATGGGGACTAGCGGCCACAATGAGCAGTTCTTC.

The chain uses TRBV28 and TRBJ2-2; maybe TRBD2 (6 bases). This CDR3 has 14 amino acids. Trimming cost V 6 bases and J 6 bases, with 14 bases left between them. The germline V gene encodes CDR1 MDHEN and CDR2 SYDVKM. CDR3 DNA sequence: TGTGCCAGCAGGACCTTGGGCGGGGCCGGGGAGCTGTTTTTT. Its translation is CASRTLGGAGELFF. Looking up the rest from reference TRBV28 and TRBJ2-2 gives the full variable domain: DVKVTQSSRYLVKRTGEKVFLECVQDMDHENMFWYRQDPGLGLRLIYFSYDVKMKEKGDIPEGYSVSREKKERFSLILESASTNQTSMYLCASRTLGGAGELFFGEGSRLTVL.

This CDR3 is CARDRIFYEQYV. CDR3 nucleotides: TGTGCCAGGGACAGGATTTTCTACGAGCAGTACGTC. The J gene is TRBJ2-7, the V gene TRBV27; 7 bases line up with TRBD1. Trimming cost V 9 bases and J 3 bases; bases outside gene matches: 5. CDR1 and CDR2 (germline): MNHEY, SMNVEV (reference sequence). CDR3 length: 12 residues.

The chain combines TRBV6-1 with TRBJ1-5; no clear D. With 2 bases removed from V and 4 bases from J, the gap between germline ends came to 9 bases. CDR3 length: 14 residues. Germline V CDR1 and CDR2: MNHNS, SASEGT. This CDR3 reads CASSESGGNQPQHF. Here the CDR3 DNA reads TGTGCCAGCAGTGAATCGGGAGGGAATCAGCCCCAGCATTTT.

The J gene is TRBJ1-5, the V gene TRBV5-5; TRBD1 matches at 7 bases. Germline loops: CDR1 SGHKS, CDR2 YYEKEE (reference sequence). V was clipped by 0 bases and J by 6 bases; unmatched bases: 9. The CDR3 contains 16 residues. The CDR3 region has the DNA TGTGCCAGCAGCTTGGGGACAGGTCCTTCAAGTCAGCCCCAGCATTTT. It encodes CASSLGTGPSSQPQHF.

This rearrangement joins TRBV10-1 to TRBJ1-1, with a tentative D call TRBD1 (5 bases). The germline V gene encodes CDR1 WNHNN and CDR2 SYGVQD (reference sequence). This CDR3 contains 14 residues. V gave up 2 bases and J gave up 2 bases, with 9 bases separating them. The CDR3 sequence is CASSEHTGNTEAFF. CDR3 bases: TGCGCCAGCAGTGAGCATACAGGAAACACTGAAGCTTTCTTT.

In this sample, this clone turned up once. This chain links TRBV19 with TRBJ2-1, with 11 bases identical to TRBD2. Germline CDR1 reads LNHDA; CDR2 reads SQIVND (reference sequence). The length of the CDR3 is 15 residues. Trimming cost V 5 bases and J 1 base; bases outside gene matches: 1. CDR3 nucleotide sequence: TGTGCCAGTAGTTCTAGCGGGAGGTCCTACAATGAGCAGTTCTTC. It yields the protein CASSSSGRSYNEQFF.

The CDR3 DNA sequence: TGTGCCAGCTCACCATCCGGGACAGGGCGGTACAATGAGCAGTTCTTC. Translation: CASSPSGTGRYNEQFF. The chain recombines TRBV18 with TRBJ2-1; 9 nucleotides line up with TRBD1. This CDR3 spans 16 amino acids. Germline CDR1 and CDR2: KGHSH and LQKENI. With 2 bases clipped from V and 4 bases from J, the junction kept 6 bases outside the gene matches.

This clone was seen just once. The chain combines TRBV6-6 with TRBJ2-5, with 15 bases fitting TRBD2. The CDR3 has 16 residues. After removal of 5 bases from V and 5 bases from J, the junction contained 6 bases not matched to a gene. Germline loops: CDR1 MNHNY, CDR2 SVGAGI (reference sequence). The CDR3 here is CASSRTSGRGGETQYF. CDR3 nucleotides: TGTGCCAGCAGTAGGACTAGCGGGAGGGGTGGGGAGACCCAGTACTTC.

CDR3 DNA: TGTGCCAGTAGATGGACAGGGATGGAAGAAAAACTGTTTTTT. Translation: CASRWTGMEEKLFF. The chain employs TRBV19 and TRBJ1-4, with 8 positions matching TRBD1. The germline CDR1 and CDR2 sequences are LNHDA and SQIVND (reference sequence). The length of the CDR3 is 14 residues. V lost 6 bases and J lost 8; bases outside the gene matches: 8.

The chain links TRBV18 to TRBJ1-6; no firm D call. Trimming shortened V by 2 bases and J by 7 bases, and 12 bases separated the two germline ends. The CDR3 has 15 amino acids. Germline CDR1 is KGHSH and CDR2 is LQKENI. The CDR3 DNA follows: TGTGCCAGCTCACCAAGTGAGGGTCAAAATTCACCCCTCCACTTT. As protein: CASSPSEGQNSPLHF.

V and J are TRBV19 and TRBJ2-2; 8 positions match TRBD2. The CDR3 has 17 residues. CDR1 and CDR2 from the germline V gene are LNHDA and SQIVND (reference sequence). V lost 3 bases to trimming and J lost 2 bases; unmatched junction nucleotides: 8. The CDR3 reads CASSMMGSGVNTGELFF. As DNA, the CDR3 is TGTGCCAGTAGTATGATGGGTAGCGGGGTCAACACCGGGGAGCTGTTTTTT.

V and J are TRBV28 and TRBJ2-5; TRBD2 matches 8 bases. Germline CDR1 reads MDHEN; CDR2 reads SYDVKM. Losses at the gene ends were 4 bases for V and 4 bases for J; bases not matched to a gene: 11. The CDR3 spans 16 residues. CDR3 loop: CASSSWSGSNSETQYF. CDR3 DNA sequence: TGTGCCAGCAGTTCCTGGAGCGGGAGTAATTCAGAGACCCAGTACTTC.

J is TRBJ1-1 and V is TRBV9, with D possibly TRBD1 on 6 matching bases. The CDR3 length is 15 residues. Germline V gene data show CDR1 as SGDLS and CDR2 as YYNGEE. V lost 3 bases and J lost 2, with 14 bases in between. CDR3 in DNA: TGTGCCAGCAGCGCTGGGACACTCGGAAACACTGAAGCTTTCTTT. Translated: CASSAGTLGNTEAFF. Full variable domain (outside the CDR3, taken from reference TRBV9 and TRBJ1-1): DSGVTQTPKHLITATGQRVTLRCSPRSGDLSVYWYQQSLDQGLQFLIQYYNGEERAKGNILERFSAQQFPDLHSELNLSSLELGDSALYFCASSAGTLGNTEAFFGQGTRLTVV.

The chain recombines TRBV29-1 with TRBJ2-7; possibly TRBD1 for D (6 bases). Germline-derived CDR1 and CDR2 are SQVTM and ANQGSEA. The V end lost 6 bases, the J end lost 0 bases, and 15 bases lay between the germline ends. The CDR3 sequence is 14 residues long. CDR3 protein: CSVLQGGSSYEQYF. The CDR3 nucleotides read TGCAGCGTGCTACAGGGTGGGAGCTCCTACGAGCAGTACTTC.

This clone was counted a single time. This chain links TRBV5-6 with TRBJ1-2; a weak D match, TRBD1 (5 bases). The germline V gene encodes CDR1 SGHDT and CDR2 YYEEEE. Between the trimmed V and J ends, which lost 4 bases and 6 bases, there was a span of 10 bases. The CDR3 runs to 12 residues. The CDR3 loop is CASSRVRDGYTF. In DNA form, the CDR3 reads TGTGCCAGCAGCCGGGTCAGGGATGGCTACACCTTC.

The genes are TRBV15 and TRBJ1-2, with D possibly matching TRBD1 (5 bases). Trimming removed 1 base at V and 4 bases at J, with 16 bases between. The CDR3 sequence is 16 residues long. Germline V gene data show CDR1 as LNHNV and CDR2 as YYDKDF (reference sequence). In DNA form, the CDR3 reads TGTGCCACCAGCAGAGCGGCAGGGATGACCGTCTATGGCTACACCTTC. Translation: CATSRAAGMTVYGYTF.

The rearrangement uses TRBV27 and TRBJ1-4, with a weak D call TRBD1 (6 bases). The germline gives CDR1 MNHEY, CDR2 SMNVEV (reference sequence). V dropped 5 bases and J dropped 1 base, with 8 bases sitting between them. CDR3 length equals 14 residues. The DNA for the CDR3 is TGTGCCAGCAGTGAAGGGGGAACTAATGAAAAACTGTTTTTT. Its translation: CASSEGGTNEKLFF.

In nucleotides, the CDR3 is TGTGCCAGCAGCTTAGCAGTCCCCAGGGGGACGCAGTATTTT. It codes for CASSLAVPRGTQYF. V usage is TRBV7-2 and J usage is TRBJ2-3, with 7 bases identical to TRBD1. Germline V gene data show CDR1 as SGHTA and CDR2 as FQGNSA. The CDR3 length is 14 residues. The V segment lost 0 bases and the J segment 9 bases; nucleotides outside the gene matches: 6.